Presented here are 21 T cell receptor beta chains from one specimen sequenced in a study of shared clonotypes between healthy human individuals. Here immunoSEQ multiplex PCR was the method, and the copy in TCRdb shows in-frame clones only, minus some. Of over 2 million clones in the sample, 85% to 95% were seen once. The sequenced sample was naive CD4+ T cells sorted from blood. Stated subset: CD45RA+ positively selected. Receptor source: a man aged 18 to 35 in good health.

The V and J genes are TRBV29-1 and TRBJ1-1, with a weak D call TRBD1 (6 bases). V was trimmed by 7 bases and J by 1 base, leaving 16 bases between them. Germline loops: CDR1 SQVTM, CDR2 ANQGSEA. This CDR3 is built from 14 residues. CDR3 nucleotide sequence: TGCAGCGCCCCAAATGGGGGCCCGAACACTGAAGCTTTCTTT. Translating it yields CSAPNGGPNTEAFF.

This chain connects TRBV2 to TRBJ1-2; 7 bases are shared with TRBD1. This CDR3 has 13 amino acids. CDR1 is SNHLY and CDR2 is FYNNEI in the germline V gene. Germline trimming cut 7 bases from V and 6 bases from J; bases unmatched to any gene: 8. CDR3 nucleotide sequence: TGTGCCAGCACCTTGACAGGGCTGGATGGCTACACCTTC. Protein sequence: CASTLTGLDGYTF. The whole variable domain, remainder taken from reference TRBV2 and TRBJ1-2, is EPEVTQTPSHQVTQMGQEVILRCVPISNHLYFYWYRQILGQKVEFLVSFYNNEISEKSEIFDDQFSVERPDGSNFTLKIRSTKLEDSAMYFCASTLTGLDGYTFGSGTRLTVV.

This chain connects TRBV28 to TRBJ1-5; possibly TRBD1 for D (5 bases). Germline V gene data show CDR1 as MDHEN and CDR2 as SYDVKM. The CDR3 covers 15 residues. Trimming cost V 5 bases and J 4 bases, with 15 bases left between them. The CDR3, as DNA: TGTGCCAGCAGTCTTCAGGGAGAAAGTAATCAGCCCCAGCATTTT. It encodes CASSLQGESNQPQHF. The complete variable domain, with remaining parts taken from reference TRBV28 and TRBJ1-5, reads DVKVTQSSRYLVKRTGEKVFLECVQDMDHENMFWYRQDPGLGLRLIYFSYDVKMKEKGDIPEGYSVSREKKERFSLILESASTNQTSMYLCASSLQGESNQPQHFGDGTRLSIL.

The chain employs TRBV30 and TRBJ1-4; D not resolved. CDR1 is GTSNPN, CDR2 SVGIG, per germline (reference sequence). V lost 2 bases and J 4 bases, leaving 8 bases between the germline ends. The CDR3 has 13 residues. This chain's CDR3 is CAWSLGNNEKLFF. In DNA form, the CDR3 reads TGTGCCTGGAGTCTGGGTAATAATGAAAAACTGTTTTTT.

This chain uses TRBV28 with TRBJ2-7; no firm D call. The CDR3 sequence is 14 residues long. The V gene's germline CDR1 is MDHEN and CDR2 SYDVKM. Trimming removed 6 bases at V and 0 bases at J, with 12 bases between. CDR3 nucleotides: TGTGCCAGCAGCCCGACCGTTTCCTCCTACGAGCAGTACTTC. Amino acids: CASSPTVSSYEQYF.

For the CDR3, the DNA is TGCGCCAGCAGCCCTATGATGACTAGCGGGAGCTACAATGAGCAGTTCTTC. Translation: CASSPMMTSGSYNEQFF. The rearrangement uses TRBV5-1 and TRBJ2-1; TRBD2 agrees at 12 bases. The CDR3 spans 17 residues. Per germline, CDR1 SGHRS and CDR2 YFSETQ. The trim removed 4 bases at V and 3 bases at J, leaving 8 bases unmatched.

V gene TRBV7-2 combines with J gene TRBJ2-7; the D gene is possibly TRBD2 (5 bases). Trimming left V 1 base short and J 2 bases short, with 12 bases between. The germline V gene has CDR1 SGHTA and CDR2 FQGNSA. CDR3 length: 15 amino acids. Here the CDR3 reads CASSLDTGNPYEQYF. The CDR3 region has the DNA TGTGCCAGCAGCTTAGATACGGGGAACCCCTACGAGCAGTACTTC.

CDR3 in DNA: TGTGCCACCGCGGCCCCCGAGGACACTGAAGCTTTCTTT. It specifies CATAAPEDTEAFF. This rearrangement joins TRBV28 to TRBJ1-1; the D is unclear. The V gene lost 10 bases and the J gene lost 3 bases, with 15 bases spanning the gap. Germline-derived CDR1 and CDR2 are MDHEN and SYDVKM. The CDR3 is 13 amino acids.

J is TRBJ2-4 and V is TRBV28; 10 bases align to TRBD1. CDR1 is MDHEN, CDR2 SYDVKM, per germline. Unmatched junction bases numbered 3, after V lost 2 bases and J lost 5 bases. This CDR3 comprises 15 residues. The chain's CDR3 is CASSLPGQGQNIQYF. CDR3 sequence (DNA): TGTGCCAGCAGTTTACCGGGACAGGGGCAAAACATTCAGTACTTC.

The CDR3 protein is CAWSVNREHGYTF. The CDR3 DNA follows: TGTGCCTGGAGTGTAAACAGGGAGCACGGCTACACCTTC. The chain employs TRBV30 and TRBJ1-2; TRBD1 is a possible D gene (6 bases). The CDR3 covers 13 residues. The V end lost 0 bases, the J end lost 8 bases, and 13 bases lay between the germline ends. CDR1 GTSNPN and CDR2 SVGIG come from the germline V gene (reference sequence).

This chain uses TRBV18 with TRBJ1-4; 7 bases are a match to TRBD1. The CDR3 consists of 16 residues. J gave up 8 bases and V 4 bases, and 13 bases lay outside the gene matches. Germline V gene sequence: CDR1 KGHSH, CDR2 LQKENI. In nucleotides, the CDR3 is TGTGCCAGCTCACAACGACAGGGTCAGGTTGGAGAAAAACTGTTTTTT. It codes for CASSQRQGQVGEKLFF.

This chain uses TRBV11-2 with TRBJ1-1, with D perhaps TRBD1 (5 bases). This CDR3 is built from 14 residues. Between the trimmed V and J ends, which lost 3 bases and 7 bases, there was a span of 15 bases. Germline assignment: CDR1 SGHAT and CDR2 FQNNGV. The CDR3 protein is CASSLPGRTLEAFF. CDR3 DNA sequence: TGTGCCAGCAGCTTGCCAGGGCGGACGCTTGAAGCTTTCTTT.

This sequence joins TRBV11-2 and TRBJ1-5; TRBD1 matches 11 bases. Germline V gives CDR1 SGHAT, CDR2 FQNNGV. The CDR3 loop spans 15 amino acids. The V segment lost 8 bases and the J segment 9 bases; nucleotides outside the gene matches: 12. CDR3 sequence (DNA): TGTGCCAGCTTCCCTAGGGGACAGGGGGGAAGGCCCCAGCATTTT. It is translated as CASFPRGQGGRPQHF.

The chain couples TRBV11-2 to TRBJ1-2; D uncertain. The germline CDR1 and CDR2 sequences are SGHAT and FQNNGV. The CDR3 consists of 12 residues. Trimming removed 7 bases from V and 2 bases from J, with 8 bases in between. Written as DNA, the CDR3 is TGTGCCAGCAACGGACTCAACTATGGCTACACCTTC. This translates into CASNGLNYGYTF.

This sequence joins TRBV10-2 and TRBJ2-7; D gene unclear. Trimming cost V 0 bases and J 3 bases, with 18 bases left between them. Per the germline V gene, CDR1 is WSHSY and CDR2 is SAAADI. The CDR3 covers 17 residues. CDR3: CASSESPVRFGDYEQYF. The CDR3 DNA follows: TGCGCCAGCAGTGAGTCGCCAGTCCGCTTTGGGGACTACGAGCAGTACTTC.

Notes on this clone: A read error may be the cause here, since a much bigger clone is one base away. The chain has TRBV4-1 and TRBJ1-1; TRBD1 aligns across 7 bases. In germline, CDR1 is MGHRA, CDR2 YSYEKL. The CDR3 covers 14 residues. CDR3 sequence (DNA): TGCGCCAGCAGCCAAGAACAGGGGAACACTGAAGCTCTCTTT. This translates into CASSQEQGNTEALF.

The V call is TRBV5-1, the J call TRBJ2-2; D gene ambiguous. CDR1 is SGHRS and CDR2 is YFSETQ in the germline V gene. V lost 0 bases, J lost 13 bases, and 10 bases lay in between. There are 12 residues in the CDR3. The CDR3 here is CASSLEGPRLFF. The CDR3 DNA sequence: TGCGCCAGCAGCTTGGAGGGCCCGAGGCTGTTTTTT.

This clone appeared once. The chain carries TRBV6-6 and TRBJ1-3; 8 nucleotides line up with TRBD1. The CDR3 is made up of 15 amino acids. Trimming took 6 bases from V and 1 from J; bases not matched to a gene: 5. Per germline, CDR1 MNHNY and CDR2 SVGAGI (reference sequence). This CDR3 reads CASRQTGGSGNTIYF. CDR3 DNA sequence: TGTGCCAGCAGGCAAACAGGGGGTTCTGGAAACACCATATATTTT.

This chain links TRBV6-6 with TRBJ2-7, with D hard to call. CDR1 MNHNY and CDR2 SVGAGI come from the germline V gene (reference sequence). The CDR3 totals 15 residues. Trimming removed 0 bases from V and 0 bases from J, with 9 bases in between. The CDR3 nucleotides read TGTGCCAGCAGTTACTCGAAGGGCACCTCCTACGAGCAGTACTTC. Encoded protein: CASSYSKGTSYEQYF.

V is TRBV29-1 and J is TRBJ2-7, with D tentatively TRBD1 or TRBD2 (6 bases each). Trimming removed 5 bases from V and 0 bases from J, with 11 bases in between. The CDR3 is 13 residues long. Germline V CDR1 and CDR2: SQVTM, ANQGSEA. CDR3 residues: CSVRPGASYEQYF. The CDR3 bases are TGCAGCGTTAGACCGGGGGCCTCCTACGAGCAGTACTTC.

V gene TRBV7-9 combines with J gene TRBJ2-4; 9 bases line up with TRBD1. Germline V gene data show CDR1 as SEHNR and CDR2 as FQNEAQ (reference sequence). With 5 bases clipped from V and 8 bases from J, the junction kept 7 bases outside the gene matches. CDR3 length equals 14 residues. The CDR3 sequence is CASSTGTGRDIQYF. The CDR3 DNA follows: TGTGCCAGCAGCACCGGGACAGGGCGGGACATTCAGTACTTC.